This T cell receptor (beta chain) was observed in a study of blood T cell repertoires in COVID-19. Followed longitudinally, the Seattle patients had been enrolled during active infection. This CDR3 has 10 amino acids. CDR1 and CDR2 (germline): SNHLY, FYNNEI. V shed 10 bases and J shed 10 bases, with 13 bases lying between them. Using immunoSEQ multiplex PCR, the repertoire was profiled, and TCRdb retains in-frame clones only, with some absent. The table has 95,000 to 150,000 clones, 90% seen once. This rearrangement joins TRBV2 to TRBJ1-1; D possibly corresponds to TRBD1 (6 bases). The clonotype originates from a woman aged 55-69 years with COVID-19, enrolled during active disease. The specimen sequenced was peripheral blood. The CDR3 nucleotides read TGTGCCACCCCAGGGGAAGGAGCTTTCTTT. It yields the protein CATPGEGAFF.